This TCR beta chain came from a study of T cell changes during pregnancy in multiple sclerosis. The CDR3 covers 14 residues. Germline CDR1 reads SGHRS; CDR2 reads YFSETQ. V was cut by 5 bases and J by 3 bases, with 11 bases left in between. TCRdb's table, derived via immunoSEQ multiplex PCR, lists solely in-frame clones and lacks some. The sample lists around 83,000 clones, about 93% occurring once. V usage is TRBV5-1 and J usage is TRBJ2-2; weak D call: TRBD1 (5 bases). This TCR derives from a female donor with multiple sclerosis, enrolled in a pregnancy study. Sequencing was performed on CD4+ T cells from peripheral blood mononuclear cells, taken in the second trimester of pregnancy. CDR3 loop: CASRRRVDTGELFF. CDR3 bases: TGCGCCAGCAGACGCAGGGTAGACACCGGGGAGCTGTTTTTT.